This record covers a single T cell receptor (beta chain). The identical CDR3 is also encoded by other nucleotide sequences in the sample. Per the germline V gene, CDR1 is ENHRY and CDR2 is SYGVKD. Trimming removed 4 bases at V and 4 bases at J, with 10 bases between. The CDR3 loop spans 13 amino acids. These data belong to a study of control samples from healthy donors and cancer patients. TCRdb's table, derived via immunoSEQ multiplex PCR, lists solely in-frame clones and lacks some. Found here are 150,000 to 180,000 clones, approximately 94% of them singletons; the top ten hold around 6.2%. Sample: blood. The chain has TRBV10-3 and TRBJ1-2; no clear D. The source of this sequence is a man aged 35 to 55 in good health. CDR3 coding DNA: TGTGCCATCAGTGTGTCCCCCCGCTATGGCTACACCTTC. It is translated as CAISVSPRYGYTF.